This entry lists 5 T cell receptor beta chains sequenced from one sample in a study of STAT5B mutations in CD4+ large granular lymphocyte leukemia. The table came from immunoSEQ multiplex PCR; TCRdb's copy has only in-frame clones and leaves some out. The sample lists 30,000 to 40,000 clones; roughly 65% were seen once. The sequencing sample was made of CD4+ T cells from blood buffy coats. The receptor set was obtained from a human donor in good health.

In this sample, this clone turned up a few times. This chain links TRBV15 with TRBJ1-5; perhaps TRBD1 as D (6 bases). Germline CDR1 is LNHNV and CDR2 is YYDKDF (reference sequence). CDR3 length equals 15 residues. With 0 bases removed from V and 11 bases from J, the gap between germline ends came to 17 bases. The CDR3 DNA sequence: TGTGCCACCAGCAGAGATCTAACAGGGTCCTCCGCCCAGCATTTT. This sequence encodes CATSRDLTGSSAQHF. Full variable domain (remainder filled in from reference TRBV15 and TRBJ1-5): DAMVIQNPRYQVTQFGKPVTLSCSQTLNHNVMYWYQQKSSQAPKLLFHYYDKDFNNEADTPDNFQSRRPNTSFCFLDIRSPGLGDTAMYLCATSRDLTGSSAQHFGDGTRLSIL.

The CDR3 region is CAGSTGNYGYTF. The CDR3 region has the DNA TGTGCCGGCTCGACAGGGAACTATGGCTACACCTTC. The rearrangement uses TRBV19 and TRBJ1-2; 7 bases are a match to TRBD1. V trimming: 11 bases; J trimming: 2 bases; junction bases outside the gene matches: 5. CDR1 LNHDA and CDR2 SQIVND come from the germline V gene (reference sequence). The CDR3 runs to 12 residues.

The gene calls are TRBV5-1 and TRBJ2-7; D gene unclear. V was clipped by 4 bases and J by 10 bases, with 15 bases between them. The CDR3 is 12 residues long. Germline V lookup: CDR1 SGHRS, CDR2 YFSETQ. CDR3 sequence: CASSLTPGLQYF. CDR3 DNA sequence: TGCGCCAGCAGCCTGACGCCGGGCCTACAGTACTTC.

This clone showed up just a few times. The rearrangement uses TRBV4-3 and TRBJ2-2, with 9 bases that match TRBD1. V was clipped by 1 base and J by 7 bases; unmatched bases: 10. Looked up from germline, CDR1 is LGHNA and CDR2 is YSLEER. CDR3 length equals 17 residues. CDR3 sequence (DNA): TGCGCCAGCAGCCAAGGGGGGACAGGGCAACGGATCGGGGAGCTGTTTTTT. Translation gives CASSQGGTGQRIGELFF.

This chain connects TRBV5-6 to TRBJ1-2; D gene uncertain. This CDR3 has 15 amino acids. Germline loops: CDR1 SGHDT, CDR2 YYEEEE. V lost 1 base to trimming and J lost 7 bases, with 17 bases between them. The CDR3 sequence: CASSLPSRVGSGYTF. As DNA, the CDR3 is TGTGCCAGCAGCTTGCCCTCTAGGGTCGGGAGTGGCTACACCTTC.